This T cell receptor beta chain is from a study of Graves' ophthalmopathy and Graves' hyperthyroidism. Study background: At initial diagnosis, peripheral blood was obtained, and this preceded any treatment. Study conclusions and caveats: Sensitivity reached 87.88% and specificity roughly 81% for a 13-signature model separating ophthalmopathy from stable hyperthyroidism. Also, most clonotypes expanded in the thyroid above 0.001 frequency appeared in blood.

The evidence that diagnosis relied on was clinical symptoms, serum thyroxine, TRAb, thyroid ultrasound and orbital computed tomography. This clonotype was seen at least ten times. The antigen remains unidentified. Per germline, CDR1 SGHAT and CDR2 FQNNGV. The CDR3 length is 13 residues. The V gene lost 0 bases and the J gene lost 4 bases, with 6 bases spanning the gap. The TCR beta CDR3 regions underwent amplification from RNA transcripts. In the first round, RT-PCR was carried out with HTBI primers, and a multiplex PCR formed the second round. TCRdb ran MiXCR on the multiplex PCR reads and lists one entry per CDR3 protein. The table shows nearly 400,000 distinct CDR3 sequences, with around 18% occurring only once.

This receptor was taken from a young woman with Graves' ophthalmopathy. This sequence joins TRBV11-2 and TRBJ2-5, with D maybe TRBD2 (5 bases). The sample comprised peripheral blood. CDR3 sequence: CASSLDEGETQYF. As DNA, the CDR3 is TGTGCCAGCAGCTTAGATGAGGGAGAGACCCAGTACTTC. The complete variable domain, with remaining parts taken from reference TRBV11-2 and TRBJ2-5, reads EAGVAQSPRYKIIEKRQSVAFWCNPISGHATLYWYQQILGQGPKLLIQFQNNGVVDDSQLPKDRFSAERLKGVDSTLKIQPAKLEDSAVYLCASSLDEGETQYFGPGTRLLVL.